The 3 T cell receptor beta chains below all came from one sample that was sequenced in a study of T cell repertoires in cytomegalovirus infection. TCRdb fed the reads into MiXCR, producing one record per CDR3 protein. The sample lists about 570,000 distinct CDR3 sequences; around 40% were seen once. These receptors' antigens are unknown. Sequenced here: cultured PBMCs, sampled from culture after CMV antigen stimulation. These receptor sequences come from a human donor in good health (CMV status not recorded). Some clones in this sample may be carry-over from other donors' samples.

This sequence joins TRBV13 and TRBJ2-1; tentative D call: TRBD2 (6 bases). CDR1 PRHDT and CDR2 FYEKMQ come from the germline V gene (reference sequence). CDR3 length: 16 residues. Between the trimmed V and J ends, which lost 5 bases and 0 bases, there was a span of 14 bases. The CDR3 is CASSRLLAISYNEQFF. In DNA form, the CDR3 reads TGTGCCAGCAGCCGACTACTAGCCATCTCCTACAATGAGCAGTTCTTC.

The chain joins TRBV12-3 or TRBV12-4 to TRBJ2-1, with D unresolved. This CDR3 spans 15 amino acids. V gave up 5 bases and J gave up 8 bases, with 19 bases separating them. The CDR3 spells CASSPPGTAPHEQFF. CDR3 sequence (DNA): TGTGCCAGCAGTCCTCCGGGTACCGCACCTCATGAGCAGTTCTTC.

This chain links TRBV2 with TRBJ2-5; D tentatively fits TRBD1 or TRBD2 (6 bases each). Trimming shortened V by 7 bases and J by 4 bases, and 22 bases separated the two germline ends. Germline CDR1 and CDR2: SNHLY and FYNNEI. This CDR3 contains 16 residues. CDR3 bases: TGTGCCAGCAAAACCCACGGGGGCGGAACGATAGAGACCCAGTACTTC. It codes for CASKTHGGGTIETQYF.